A selection of T cell receptor beta chains follows, all from one sample in a study of shared clonotypes between healthy human individuals. Repertoires were generated with immunoSEQ multiplex PCR, while TCRdb's copy carries only in-frame clones and drops some. This table has about 2.1 million clones, about 92% appearing once. Sequenced: naive CD8+ T cells from PBMCs. These receptors all come from a man between 18 and 35 years old in good health. Some clones in this sample may be carry-over from other donors' samples. The CDR3 runs from the conserved cysteine through the conserved F or W. D genes are given only for firm matches. Only part of the rows carry a size: once, few, many, or a class if the clone is expanded.

V	J	D	size	CDR3	DNA
TRBV2	TRBJ2-7	NA	NA	CASSDRLYEQYF	TGTGCCAGCAGTGACCGACTCTACGAGCAGTACTTC
TRBV10-3	TRBJ1-5	TRBD1	NA	CAISGQGSGQPQHF	TGTGCCATCAGTGGACAGGGGAGCGGCCAGCCCCAGCATTTT
TRBV27	TRBJ2-1	NA	NA	CASSIGANEQFF	TGTGCCAGCAGTATAGGGGCCAATGAGCAGTTCTTC
TRBV28	TRBJ1-1	NA	NA	CASSLRGENTEAFF	TGTGCCAGCAGTTTACGGGGAGAAAACACTGAAGCTTTCTTT
TRBV6-5	TRBJ2-7	NA	NA	CASSGPTSSYEQYF	TGTGCCAGCAGTGGCCCAACGAGCTCCTACGAGCAGTACTTC
TRBV27	TRBJ2-7	NA	NA	CASSYPPGERGEQYF	TGTGCCAGCAGCTACCCCCCGGGGGAGCGCGGCGAGCAGTACTTC
TRBV9	TRBJ2-7	TRBD1	NA	CASSDRDSAVEQYF	TGTGCCAGCAGCGATCGGGACAGTGCAGTCGAGCAGTACTTC
TRBV6-6	TRBJ1-2	NA	NA	CATGYAVGRGYGYTF	TGTGCCACCGGTTATGCGGTGGGGCGCGGCTATGGCTACACCTTC
TRBV7-6	TRBJ2-2	NA	NA	CASSLDPSPNTGELFF	TGTGCCAGCAGCTTAGACCCCTCTCCGAACACCGGGGAGCTGTTTTTT
TRBV7-9	TRBJ2-2	NA	few	CASSLWTGELFF	TGTGCCAGCAGCTTGTGGACAGGGGAGCTGTTTTTT
TRBV7-3	TRBJ2-1	TRBD2	NA	CASSLTSGYNEQFF	TGTGCCAGCAGCTTAACTAGCGGGTACAATGAGCAGTTCTTC
TRBV7-9	TRBJ2-7	TRBD1	NA	CASSQGTGGDEQYF	TGCGCCAGCAGCCAAGGGACAGGGGGAGACGAGCAGTACTTC
TRBV27	TRBJ1-2	NA	NA	CASSFTGTFYGYTF	TGTGCCAGCAGTTTTACCGGGACGTTCTATGGCTACACCTTC
TRBV5-4	TRBJ2-4	TRBD2	once	CASSLKRETIGIQYF	TGTGCCAGCAGCTTAAAGCGGGAGACTATCGGCATTCAGTACTTC
TRBV7-6	TRBJ2-5	NA	NA	CASSLEGGKETQYF	TGTGCCAGCAGCTTAGAAGGAGGGAAAGAGACCCAGTACTTC
TRBV7-9	TRBJ1-2	NA	few	CASSQMGGGYTF	TGTGCCAGCAGCCAGATGGGGGGCGGCTACACCTTC
TRBV5-1	TRBJ1-3	NA	NA	CASSLGRLISGNTIYF	TGCGCCAGCAGCTTGGGGCGGCTGATCTCTGGAAACACCATATATTTT
TRBV7-9	TRBJ1-2	TRBD1	once	CASSPGTGAYGYTF	TGTGCCAGCAGCCCCGGGACAGGGGCCTATGGCTACACCTTC
TRBV19	TRBJ2-7	NA	NA	CASRPAGYAYEQYF	TGTGCCAGTAGACCCGCGGGGTACGCCTACGAGCAGTACTTC
TRBV30	TRBJ1-1	NA	NA	CAWSLLSSENTEAFF	TGTGCCTGGAGTCTACTGTCCTCCGAGAACACTGAAGCTTTCTTT
TRBV9	TRBJ1-2	NA	NA	CASSPHNYGYTF	TGTGCCAGCAGCCCTCATAACTATGGCTACACCTTC
TRBV27	TRBJ2-1	TRBD2	NA	CASSLFSGGYNEQFF	TGTGCCAGCAGTTTATTTTCGGGAGGTTACAATGAGCAGTTCTTC
TRBV10-3	TRBJ2-3	TRBD2	NA	CAGAAWGGRTDTQYF	TGTGCCGGAGCGGCGTGGGGGGGACGCACAGATACGCAGTATTTT
TRBV5-1	TRBJ2-2	TRBD1	NA	CASSSGTGRATGELFF	TGCGCCAGCAGCTCGGGGACAGGGCGAGCCACCGGGGAGCTGTTTTTT
TRBV29-1	TRBJ2-3	NA	NA	CSVVGGTFTDTQYF	TGCAGCGTTGTCGGGGGAACCTTTACAGATACGCAGTATTTT
TRBV5-4	TRBJ2-1	TRBD2	NA	CASSGASGRASYNEQFF	TGTGCCAGCAGCGGGGCTAGCGGGAGGGCCTCCTACAATGAGCAGTTCTTC
TRBV2	TRBJ2-7	TRBD2	NA	CASSEIAGRYEQYF	TGTGCCAGCAGTGAAATAGCGGGAAGGTACGAGCAGTACTTC
TRBV6-1	TRBJ2-7	NA	NA	CASRETGYYEQYF	TGTGCCAGCAGAGAAACAGGCTATTACGAGCAGTACTTC
TRBV19	TRBJ2-7	TRBD2	NA	CASSPGLAAHYEQYF	TGTGCCAGTAGTCCCGGACTAGCGGCCCACTACGAGCAGTACTTC
TRBV28	TRBJ1-1	NA	NA	CASSFGGARNTEAFF	TGTGCCAGCAGTTTTGGGGGCGCGAGGAACACTGAAGCTTTCTTT
TRBV5-1	TRBJ2-7	NA	once	CASSFPSGTGPYEQYF	TGCGCCAGCAGCTTTCCTAGCGGGACAGGACCTTACGAGCAGTACTTC
TRBV9	TRBJ2-7	NA	NA	CASSDSTAYEQYF	TGTGCCAGCAGCGACAGTACCGCCTACGAGCAGTACTTC
TRBV14	TRBJ2-3	NA	NA	CASSPHGGIGTDTQYF	TGTGCCAGCAGCCCACACGGAGGTATTGGGACAGATACGCAGTATTTT